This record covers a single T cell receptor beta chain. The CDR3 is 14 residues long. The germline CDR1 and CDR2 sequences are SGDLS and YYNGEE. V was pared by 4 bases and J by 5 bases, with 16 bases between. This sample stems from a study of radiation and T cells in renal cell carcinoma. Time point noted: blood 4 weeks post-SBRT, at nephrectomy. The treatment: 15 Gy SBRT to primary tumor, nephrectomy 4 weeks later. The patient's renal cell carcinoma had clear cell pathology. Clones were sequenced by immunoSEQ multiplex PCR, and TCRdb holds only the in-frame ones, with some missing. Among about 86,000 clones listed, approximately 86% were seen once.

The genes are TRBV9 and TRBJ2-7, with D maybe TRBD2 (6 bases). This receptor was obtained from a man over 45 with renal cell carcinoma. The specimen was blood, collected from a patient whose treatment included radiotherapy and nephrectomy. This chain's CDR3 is CASSPRGGPHEQYF. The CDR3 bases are TGTGCCAGCAGCCCCCGTGGAGGGCCGCACGAGCAGTACTTC.